The 10 T cell receptor beta chains below all came from one sample that was sequenced in a study of blood T cell repertoires in COVID-19. Clones were read by immunoSEQ multiplex PCR, and TCRdb kept only the in-frame ones, dropping some. The profile covers around 300,000 clones, with roughly 90% appearing a single time and 2.5% to 3% taken by the ten largest. Sequencing input: peripheral blood. These receptor sequences come from a woman younger than 45 with COVID-19, enrolled during active disease.

This chain's CDR3 is CASSQVGPVDTIYF. CDR3 coding DNA: TGCGCCAGCAGCCAAGTGGGGCCGGTAGACACCATATATTTT. This sequence joins TRBV4-1 and TRBJ1-3, with D tentatively TRBD1 (5 bases). The CDR3 length is 14 residues. Per germline, CDR1 MGHRA and CDR2 YSYEKL. Trimming took off 1 base at V and 8 bases at J, with 12 bases between the two ends.

This clone was seen just once. This chain links TRBV7-2 with TRBJ2-1; 8 bases match TRBD2. CDR3 length: 14 amino acids. V shed 3 bases and J 9 bases; nucleotides not matched to a gene: 7. Germline CDR1 and CDR2: SGHTA and FQGNSA. CDR3 nucleotide sequence: TGTGCCAGCAGCTTGGGACTAGGGGGGAGTGAGCAGTTCTTC. Its protein is CASSLGLGGSEQFF.

This sequence joins TRBV2 and TRBJ1-4; the match to TRBD1 covers 7 bases. Trimming at V came to 4 bases and at J to 0 bases, leaving 8 bases not matched to a gene. Germline CDR1 SNHLY, CDR2 FYNNEI. This CDR3 spans 17 amino acids. CDR3 bases: TGTGCCAGCAGTGTATCCGGGACAGAGGCAACTAATGAAAAACTGTTTTTT. Translation gives CASSVSGTEATNEKLFF.

The DNA of the CDR3 is TGTGCCAGCAGAGCGGGAGTCGGAGAGACCCAGTACTTC. This sequence encodes CASRAGVGETQYF. The V and J genes are TRBV5-8 and TRBJ2-5, with 8 bases aligning to TRBD2. There are 13 residues in the CDR3. Per the germline V gene, CDR1 is SGHTS and CDR2 is YDEGEE. The junction had 4 bases not matched to a gene; V was cut back by 5 bases and J by 4 bases.

CDR3 nucleotides: TGTGCCAGCAGTTCCCGGACAGGGGCCGAGGACGGAGCTTTCTTT. Translation gives CASSSRTGAEDGAFF. This chain uses TRBV27 with TRBJ1-1, with 9 bases aligning to TRBD1. The CDR3 loop spans 15 amino acids. Germline loops: CDR1 MNHEY, CDR2 SMNVEV (reference sequence). Germline trimming cut 4 bases from V and 10 bases from J; bases unmatched to any gene: 13.

V usage is TRBV6-2 or TRBV6-3 and J usage is TRBJ1-5; D gene ambiguous. CDR1 is MNHEY, CDR2 SVGEGT, per germline. V was cut by 1 base and J by 6 bases, with 7 bases left in between. The CDR3 length is 13 residues. CDR3 bases: TGTGCCAGCAGTTACTTATCTACTCAGCCCCAGCATTTT. Its protein product is CASSYLSTQPQHF.

V is TRBV4-1 and J is TRBJ2-5, with a possible D match to TRBD1 (5 bases). The germline V and J ends were trimmed by 2 bases and 4 bases, with 5 bases remaining between them. Germline loops: CDR1 MGHRA, CDR2 YSYEKL. The CDR3 has 12 amino acids. The CDR3 protein is CASSQRGETQYF. Written as DNA, the CDR3 is TGCGCCAGCAGCCAAAGGGGAGAGACCCAGTACTTC.

The chain combines TRBV5-1 with TRBJ2-3; D not certain. Germline CDR1 and CDR2: SGHRS and YFSETQ. The CDR3 is made up of 14 amino acids. V was pared by 1 base and J by 0 bases, with 6 bases between. The CDR3 reads CASSLLESTDTQYF. CDR3 nucleotide sequence: TGCGCCAGCAGCTTGTTAGAGAGCACAGATACGCAGTATTTT. The whole variable domain, remainder taken from reference TRBV5-1 and TRBJ2-3, is KAGVTQTPRYLIKTRGQQVTLSCSPISGHRSVSWYQQTPGQGLQFLFEYFSETQRNKGNFPGRFSGRQFSNSRSEMNVSTLELGDSALYLCASSLLESTDTQYFGPGTRLTVL.

This clone has just one count. This sequence joins TRBV6-5 and TRBJ1-6; D gene unclear. This CDR3 is 12 amino acids long. The germline CDR1 and CDR2 sequences are MNHEY and SVGAGI. The V end was cut by 6 bases, the J end by 8 bases, with 8 bases between. The CDR3 sequence: CASRNPDSPLHF. CDR3 in DNA: TGTGCCAGCAGGAATCCGGATTCACCCCTCCACTTT.

This clone was seen a single time. An end of the junction does not agree with germline; a read error may underlie this. The gene calls are TRBV9 and TRBJ1-1; 8 positions match TRBD1. Germline values: CDR1 SGDLS, CDR2 YYNGEE. The CDR3 spans 14 residues. CDR3 protein: CAGSARGRSTEAFF. In nucleotides, the CDR3 is TGTGCCGGCAGCGCCAGGGGGCGGTCCACTGAAGCTTTCTTT.